A selection of T cell receptor beta chains follows, all from one sample in a study of PD-1 blockade in mismatch repair-deficient tumors. Only in-frame clones appear in the TCRdb table, and some are missing; sequencing was by immunoSEQ multiplex PCR. The profile covers about 84,000 clones, with roughly 80% appearing a single time and more than 2.5% taken by the ten largest. The sample here was peripheral blood, taken 12 weeks after starting pembrolizumab. The receptor source for this set is an adult with mismatch repair-deficient cancer. CDR3s include the opening cysteine and the closing phenylalanine or tryptophan. Each record gives: D gene, J gene, V gene, clone size, CDR3 DNA, CDR3 protein. D genes are given only for firm matches. Size is stated for part of the rows, as once, few or many counts, or as a class when the clone is expanded.

>.|TRBJ2-1|TRBV7-9|.
TGTGCCAGCAGCCCCATCAGGGATGAGCAGTTCTTC
CASSPIRDEQFF
>.|TRBJ2-1|TRBV5-1|.
TGCGCCAGCAGCAAGGGGGAGGGTGCCTACAATGAGCAGTTCTTC
CASSKGEGAYNEQFF
>.|TRBJ2-7|TRBV18|few
TGTGCCAGCTCATCGACAGGTCCCGAGCAGTACTTC
CASSSTGPEQYF
>.|TRBJ2-2|TRBV18|few
TGTGCCAGCTCACCGACGAGGACATCGAACACCGGGGAGCTGTTTTTT
CASSPTRTSNTGELFF
>TRBD2|TRBJ2-3|TRBV19|.
TGTGCCAGTACTAGCGGGAGCTCGGGAGATACGCAGTATTTT
CASTSGSSGDTQYF
>TRBD2|TRBJ2-7|TRBV14|.
TGTGCCAGCAGCCAAGGGACTAGCGGGAGCTCCTACGAGCAGTACTTC
CASSQGTSGSSYEQYF
>TRBD2|TRBJ2-7|TRBV27|few
TGTGCCAGCAGGACTAGCGGCTCCGGGCAGTACTTC
CASRTSGSGQYF
>TRBD2|TRBJ2-1|TRBV9|.
TGTGCCAGCAGCGTAGCAAGCGGGAGTAATGAGCAGTTCTTC
CASSVASGSNEQFF
>.|TRBJ2-2|TRBV2|.
TGTGCCAGCAGTGTTTGGGACATAGGCACCGGGGAGCTGTTTTTT
CASSVWDIGTGELFF
>TRBD1|TRBJ1-2|TRBV5-5|.
TGTGCCAGCAGCTTGAATCGGGACAGAGCTCTGGGCTACACCTTC
CASSLNRDRALGYTF
>TRBD2|TRBJ2-2|TRBV7-2|.
TGTGCCAGCAGCTTCGGGGCGGGAGCCCCCGGGGAGCTGTTTTTT
CASSFGAGAPGELFF
>.|TRBJ1-1|TRBV2|few
TGTGCCACCTCGACAGAGAGTATGAACACTGAAGCTTTCTTT
CATSTESMNTEAFF
>.|TRBJ2-1|TRBV11-3|.
TGTGCCAGCAGCTTATTAGGGAGCAATGAGCAGTTCTTC
CASSLLGSNEQFF
>.|TRBJ2-3|TRBV18|.
TGTGCCAGCTCACCACCGCCTGGAACGAGCACAGATACGCAGTATTTT
CASSPPPGTSTDTQYF
>.|TRBJ2-5|TRBV18|.
TGTGCCAGCTCGTTGGACAACAAGACCCAGTACTTC
CASSLDNKTQYF
>.|TRBJ2-1|TRBV27|.
TGTGCCAGCAGTTTAGGTGGGACCGATGAGCAGTTCTTC
CASSLGGTDEQFF
>TRBD2|TRBJ2-5|TRBV27|.
TGTGCCAGCAGTTTTGGTCCGACTAGCGGGCAAGAGACCCAGTACTTC
CASSFGPTSGQETQYF
>TRBD1|TRBJ1-1|TRBV6-5|.
TGTGCCAGCGGGACAGGGGATACTGAAGCTTTCTTT
CASGTGDTEAFF
>.|TRBJ1-1|TRBV12-5|once
TGTGCTAGTGGTTTGGTAACAGGGCTTAAAGTTATGAACACTGAAGCTTTCTTT
CASGLVTGLKVMNTEAFF
>.|TRBJ1-2|TRBV14|.
TGTGCCAGCAGCCAATTAACGGGACAAAGACACTATGGCTACACCTTC
CASSQLTGQRHYGYTF
>.|TRBJ2-6|TRBV6-6|.
TGTGCCAGCAGTCGCCCTGGGGCCAACGTCCTGACTTTC
CASSRPGANVLTF
>TRBD1|TRBJ2-5|TRBV5-6|.
TGTGCCAGCAGCGAGACAGGGGGCGGACTGGAGGAGACCCAGTACTTC
CASSETGGGLEETQYF
>.|TRBJ1-5|TRBV5-6|.
TGTGCCAGCAGCTTGGGGGCCCTCGGGCCCCAGCATTTT
CASSLGALGPQHF
>.|TRBJ2-7|TRBV7-2|.
TGTGCCAGCAGCCATAGCGTTAGTTCCTACGAGCAGTACTTC
CASSHSVSSYEQYF
>.|TRBJ1-1|TRBV11-3|.
TGTGCCAGCAGCTTAGTTCGGGACCGTGAAGCTTTCTTT
CASSLVRDREAFF
>.|TRBJ1-5|TRBV19|.
TGTGCCAGTAGTATTTTATTTACGGGCAATCAGCCCCAGCATTTT
CASSILFTGNQPQHF
>.|TRBJ2-1|TRBV7-3|.
TGTGCCAGCAGCTACGGAGCGGGCCTTAACAATGAGCAGTTCTTC
CASSYGAGLNNEQFF
>TRBD1|TRBJ1-5|TRBV5-8|once
TGTGCCAGCAGCCCGGACAGGAGGGGGTCCAATCAGCCCCAGCATTTT
CASSPDRRGSNQPQHF
>.|TRBJ2-7|TRBV5-1|.
TGCGCCAGCAGCTCGGGAGACGAGCAGTACTTC
CASSSGDEQYF
>.|TRBJ1-2|TRBV11-3|.
TGTGCCAGCAGCGAAAGCCCCGCGGAGTATGGCTACACCTTC
CASSESPAEYGYTF
>.|TRBJ1-1|TRBV18|.
TGTGCCAGCTCACCGGATCGTGGGGGAACCGGGGAAGCTTTCTTT
CASSPDRGGTGEAFF
>.|TRBJ2-7|TRBV4-1|.
TGCGCCAGCAGCCAAGGACAGGCCGCTACCTACGAGCAGTACTTC
CASSQGQAATYEQYF
>.|TRBJ1-1|TRBV5-6|.
TGTGCCAGCAGCTTGGCGGGGGGGGTAGCTGAAGCTTTCTTT
CASSLAGGVAEAFF
>TRBD1|TRBJ1-5|TRBV6-6|.
TGTGCCAGCAGTTCCCGGACAGGGGAGGCAAATCAGCCCCAGCATTTT
CASSSRTGEANQPQHF
>.|TRBJ1-3|TRBV6-5|.
.
CASSSVRGARNTIYF
>TRBD2|TRBJ2-2|TRBV5-5|.
TGTGCCAGCAGCCTTACTAGCGGGAGGGCTGCCGGGGAGCTGTTTTTT
CASSLTSGRAAGELFF
>.|TRBJ2-5|TRBV18|.
TGTGCCAGCTCTCGGGACCTCGGGGAGACCCAGTACTTC
CASSRDLGETQYF
>.|TRBJ2-5|TRBV19|.
TGTGCCAGTAGTATGTACGGAGAGGGTAAGACCCAGTACTTC
CASSMYGEGKTQYF
>.|TRBJ2-1|TRBV30|.
TGTGCCTGGAAGATAGTCGGGACCCCCCAAGGTAATGAGCAGTTCTTC
CAWKIVGTPQGNEQFF
>.|TRBJ2-7|TRBV5-4|.
TGTGCCAGCAGCCAGATAAACTACGAGCAGTACTTC
CASSQINYEQYF
>TRBD2|TRBJ2-1|TRBV11-3|.
TGTGCCAGCAGCTCGGGTAGCGGGAGTGAGCAGTTCTTC
CASSSGSGSEQFF
>.|TRBJ1-3|TRBV15|.
TGTGCCACCACCGTGGACCGTCACTCTGGAAACACCATATATTTT
CATTVDRHSGNTIYF
>.|TRBJ2-1|TRBV2|few
TGTGCCAGCAGCCCTGTACATGAGCAGTTCTTC
CASSPVHEQFF
>.|TRBJ1-1|TRBV27|.
TGTGCCAGCAGTTTATCGACTGGGTTAGAAGCTTTCTTT
CASSLSTGLEAFF
>.|TRBJ1-2|TRBV6-1|once
TGTGCCAGCAGTGAAAGGTGGGCAGGGGAAGCTAACTATGGCTACACCTTC
CASSERWAGEANYGYTF
>TRBD1|TRBJ1-1|TRBV25-1|.
TGTGCCAGCAGTGAAGTTGGGACAGGATCTGAAGCTTTCTTT
CASSEVGTGSEAFF
>TRBD2|TRBJ2-7|TRBV15|.
TGTGCCACCAGCGGGAGCGGGAGCGACTCCTACGAGCAGTACTTC
CATSGSGSDSYEQYF
>TRBD2|TRBJ2-7|TRBV9|.
TGTGCCAGCAGCCCCGGGACTATAGGCTACGAGCAGTACTTC
CASSPGTIGYEQYF
>TRBD2|TRBJ2-3|TRBV5-8|.
TGTGCCAGCAGCTTCTGGATAGCGGGTAGCACAGATACGCAGTATTTT
CASSFWIAGSTDTQYF
>TRBD1|TRBJ1-2|TRBV19|.
TGTGCTTCGGTACCTGTCTGGGGACAGGGCCTTCATGGCTACACCTTC
CASVPVWGQGLHGYTF
>.|TRBJ1-2|TRBV6-4|once
TGTGCCAGCAGTGATTCCCACCCAGGAGCTAACTATGGCTACACCTTC
CASSDSHPGANYGYTF
>TRBD1|TRBJ1-1|TRBV29-1|.
TGCAGCGTTAGCTCTCCTCGGACAGGGACGGAAGCTTTCTTT
CSVSSPRTGTEAFF
>.|TRBJ2-1|TRBV7-2|.
TGTGCCAGCACCCCCGGGATAGGATACAATGAGCAGTTCTTC
CASTPGIGYNEQFF
>.|TRBJ1-1|TRBV7-2|.
TGTGCCAGCAGCCTTATTGAAAACACTGAAGCTTTCTTT
CASSLIENTEAFF
>.|TRBJ1-2|TRBV9|.
TGTGCCAGCAGCGTAGACCCCGGGACGGCTTATGGCTACACCTTC
CASSVDPGTAYGYTF
>.|TRBJ2-7|TRBV7-9|.
TGTGCCAGCAGCTTACCCCGGGGGTCTAGCAGGGACGAGCAGTACTTC
CASSLPRGSSRDEQYF
>.|TRBJ2-7|TRBV2|few
TGTGCCAGCAGTGCTAGAGGCTACGAGCAGTACTTC
CASSARGYEQYF
>.|TRBJ2-7|TRBV6-1|.
TGTGCCAGCAATCTGCGGACCCCCTACGAGCAGTACTTC
CASNLRTPYEQYF
>.|TRBJ2-5|TRBV12-5|.
TGTGCTAGTGGCTGGGACAAAGGGGAGACCCAGTACTTC
CASGWDKGETQYF